This T cell receptor beta chain is drawn from a study of tissue T cells after allogeneic stem cell transplantation. Findings and limits, study-wide: Anatomically similar tissues had similar TCR repertoires within each patient. Only a limited share of tissue TCRs appeared in blood or spleen. Shared clones across patients were few; motif clustering revealed tissue-specific shared signatures.

The CDR3 sequence is 12 residues long. V lost 0 bases and J 6 bases, leaving 9 bases between the germline ends. Germline CDR1 is GFQATS and CDR2 is STVNSAI. This clone appeared a few times. Its antigen remains unidentified. Genes here carry mouse names. The read halts 1 residue ahead of the CDR3 end, with the missing end drawn from the germline J gene. TCRbeta CDR3 was sequenced at survey depth with template counts. Produced via immunoSEQ multiplex PCR; TCRdb's table is partial and in-frame only. The table lists some 47,000 clones, around 66% of them singletons. The rearrangement links TRBV20 to TRBJ2-7, with D tentatively TRBD2 (7 bases). This receptor was obtained from a pool of C57BL/6 mice in good health. Material for sequencing was sorted cells pooled from one or two spleens. The sequenced part of the CDR3 DNA is TGTGGTGCTAGGGAGAGGGGGGCTGAACAGTAC. Translation: CGARERGAEQY. The CDR3, in full, reads CGARERGAEQYF.